Listed here are 27 T cell receptor beta chains from one sample, sequenced in a study of somatic mutations in cytotoxic T cells in rheumatoid arthritis. Assay used: immunoSEQ multiplex PCR; TCRdb lists only in-frame clones, some missing. This table holds over 15,000 clones, around 81% found once. The sequenced sample consisted of CD8+ T cells sorted from blood. These receptors all come from a man between 18 and 29 years old with rheumatoid arthritis.

The chain employs TRBV29-1 and TRBJ2-2; D is uncertain. The CDR3 covers 12 residues. The V gene's germline CDR1 is SQVTM and CDR2 ANQGSEA. V dropped 5 bases and J dropped 5 bases, with 9 bases sitting between them. As DNA, the CDR3 is TGCAGCGTTACCCAGGAAACCGGGGAGCTGTTTTTT. It yields the protein CSVTQETGELFF.

V usage is TRBV5-1 and J usage is TRBJ1-1; D gene uncertain. Germline V gene data show CDR1 as SGHRS and CDR2 as YFSETQ. The CDR3 has 16 amino acids. With 1 base removed from V and 5 bases from J, the gap between germline ends came to 18 bases. The CDR3 DNA is TGCGCCAGCAGCTTGTATCTAAGGACTGCCGGGACTGAAGCTTTCTTT. Residues: CASSLYLRTAGTEAFF.

The chain uses TRBV30 and TRBJ2-7, with a possible D match to TRBD2 (5 bases). The germline gives CDR1 GTSNPN, CDR2 SVGIG (reference sequence). The V and J ends lost 0 bases and 4 bases respectively, with 10 bases between them. This CDR3 has 13 residues. The CDR3 loop is CAWSVPGMYEQYF. The CDR3 DNA sequence: TGTGCCTGGAGTGTACCGGGGATGTACGAGCAGTACTTC.

The chain joins TRBV27 to TRBJ1-1, with a possible D match to TRBD1 (5 bases). Germline V gene lookup returns CDR1 MNHEY and CDR2 SMNVEV (reference sequence). The CDR3 has 15 residues. Trimming shortened V by 3 bases and J by 1 base, and 12 bases separated the two germline ends. In DNA form, the CDR3 reads TGTGCCAGCAGTTTGTACAGGAGAGGGAACACTGAAGCTTTCTTT. It specifies CASSLYRRGNTEAFF.

V gene TRBV6-1 combines with J gene TRBJ2-7; TRBD1 aligns across 8 bases. Germline V gene lookup returns CDR1 MNHNS and CDR2 SASEGT. The CDR3 is 14 residues long. After removal of 4 bases from V and 2 bases from J, the junction contained 4 bases not matched to a gene. In DNA form, the CDR3 reads TGTGCCAGCAGTGGGGACAGGTACCCCTACGAGCAGTACTTC. The encoded protein is CASSGDRYPYEQYF.

This sequence joins TRBV9 and TRBJ1-5, with a tentative D call TRBD1 (6 bases). With 5 bases removed from V and 3 bases from J, the gap between germline ends came to 9 bases. CDR1 is SGDLS, CDR2 YYNGEE, per germline. The CDR3 is 13 amino acids. The CDR3 coding sequence is TGTGCCAGCAGTCCAGGGGACAATCAGCCCCAGCATTTT. It codes for CASSPGDNQPQHF.

This clone was recorded a few times. The chain uses TRBV27 and TRBJ2-7, with 9 bases lining up with TRBD2. The germline V gene encodes CDR1 MNHEY and CDR2 SMNVEV (reference sequence). The CDR3 loop spans 15 amino acids. V dropped 6 bases and J dropped 3; count of bases not matched to a gene: 9. CDR3 coding DNA: TGTGCCAGCAGCACGGGAGCGGGGGGCCTCTACGAGCAGTACTTC. Its protein is CASSTGAGGLYEQYF.

This clone was seen a handful of times. The chain recombines TRBV2 with TRBJ1-1, with unresolved D. The CDR3 loop spans 14 amino acids. Trimming cost V 7 bases and J 2 bases, with 14 bases left between them. The germline CDR1 and CDR2 sequences are SNHLY and FYNNEI. The CDR3: CASTPGRINTEAFF. The CDR3 DNA reads as TGTGCCAGCACCCCAGGACGCATTAACACTGAAGCTTTCTTT.

This sequence joins TRBV2 and TRBJ2-3; TRBD2 matches at 13 bases. The CDR3 loop spans 15 amino acids. J gave up 4 bases and V 7 bases, and 5 bases lay outside the gene matches. Germline loops: CDR1 SNHLY, CDR2 FYNNEI. In nucleotides, the CDR3 is TGTGCCAGCAAAATAGGGACTAGCGGGGCAGATACGCAGTATTTT. It yields the protein CASKIGTSGADTQYF. The complete variable domain, with remaining parts taken from reference TRBV2 and TRBJ2-3, reads EPEVTQTPSHQVTQMGQEVILRCVPISNHLYFYWYRQILGQKVEFLVSFYNNEISEKSEIFDDQFSVERPDGSNFTLKIRSTKLEDSAMYFCASKIGTSGADTQYFGPGTRLTVL.

With respect to this clone: Distinct nucleotide sequences in the sample also encode this CDR3. The rearrangement uses TRBV7-9 and TRBJ2-3; D is perhaps TRBD1 or TRBD2 (6 bases each). This CDR3 is built from 15 residues. The ends were cut back, 2 bases at V and 0 bases at J, with 9 bases in the middle. The germline gives CDR1 SEHNR, CDR2 FQNEAQ (reference sequence). This chain's CDR3 is CASSLLGGSTDTQYF. The CDR3 coding sequence is TGTGCCAGCAGCTTACTAGGGGGGAGCACAGATACGCAGTATTTT.

The J gene is TRBJ2-7, the V gene TRBV27, with 13 bases matching TRBD2. The V and J ends lost 6 bases and 3 bases, in that order; junction bases with no gene match: 8. CDR3 length: 16 residues. Germline V gene sequence: CDR1 MNHEY, CDR2 SMNVEV (reference sequence). The CDR3 region has the DNA TGTGCCAGCAGCACGACTAGCGGGGGGCCACTCTACGAGCAGTACTTC. Protein: CASSTTSGGPLYEQYF.

This rearrangement joins TRBV7-6 to TRBJ1-1, with D possibly matching TRBD1 (5 bases). Per germline, CDR1 SGHVS and CDR2 FNYEAQ. V was clipped by 0 bases and J by 1 base, with 9 bases between them. This CDR3 is built from 15 residues. CDR3: CASSLAPGPNTEAFF. CDR3 coding DNA: TGTGCCAGCAGCTTAGCTCCAGGGCCGAACACTGAAGCTTTCTTT.

J is TRBJ2-7 and V is TRBV29-1; the match to TRBD1 covers 8 bases. The CDR3 loop spans 14 amino acids. Germline trimming cut 2 bases from V and 4 bases from J; bases unmatched to any gene: 7. Germline CDR1 reads SQVTM; CDR2 reads ANQGSEA. In nucleotides, the CDR3 is TGCAGCGTTGAAACAGGGGGTACAACGTACGAGCAGTACTTC. The encoded protein is CSVETGGTTYEQYF.

The V gene is TRBV14, the J gene TRBJ1-1, with D unresolved. The CDR3 loop spans 15 amino acids. From germline, CDR1 is SGHDN and CDR2 FVKESK. The V end lost 4 bases, the J end lost 7 bases, and 19 bases lay between the germline ends. DNA for the CDR3: TGTGCCAGCAGCCCGGTTAACCCCCCCTTACTTGAAGCTTTCTTT. Translated, it gives CASSPVNPPLLEAFF.

This clone was observed once. The chain couples TRBV27 to TRBJ2-7; 9 positions agree with TRBD1. The CDR3 sequence is 12 residues long. V shed 9 bases and J 6 bases; nucleotides not matched to a gene: 6. CDR1 is MNHEY, CDR2 SMNVEV, per germline (reference sequence). Here the CDR3 reads CASQTGGTEQYF. CDR3 sequence (DNA): TGTGCCAGTCAAACAGGGGGCACCGAGCAGTACTTC.

V is TRBV18 and J is TRBJ1-1; D unresolved. The germline V gene has CDR1 KGHSH and CDR2 LQKENI. This CDR3 has 11 residues. Trimming cost V 2 bases and J 7 bases, with 5 bases left between them. The CDR3 loop is CASSPSSEAFF. The DNA of the CDR3 is TGTGCCAGCTCACCAAGCAGTGAAGCTTTCTTT. Full variable domain (outside the CDR3, taken from reference TRBV18 and TRBJ1-1): NAGVMQNPRHLVRRRGQEARLRCSPMKGHSHVYWYRQLPEEGLKFMVYLQKENIIDESGMPKERFSAEFPKEGPSILRIQQVVRGDSAAYFCASSPSSEAFFGQGTRLTVV.

The V call is TRBV28, the J call TRBJ2-5; a weak D match, TRBD2 (5 bases). This CDR3 is built from 13 residues. The germline CDR1 and CDR2 sequences are MDHEN and SYDVKM. Trimming pared 2 bases from V and 5 bases from J, leaving 9 bases between. The CDR3 DNA sequence: TGTGCCAGCAGTTTAGAGGGTCGGGAGACCCAGTACTTC. Encoded protein: CASSLEGRETQYF. Full variable domain (outside the CDR3, taken from reference TRBV28 and TRBJ2-5): DVKVTQSSRYLVKRTGEKVFLECVQDMDHENMFWYRQDPGLGLRLIYFSYDVKMKEKGDIPEGYSVSREKKERFSLILESASTNQTSMYLCASSLEGRETQYFGPGTRLLVL.

The gene calls are TRBV10-3 and TRBJ2-3; D unresolved. Trimming took 0 bases from V and 6 from J, leaving 7 bases between them. The CDR3 runs 13 residues. CDR1 and CDR2 (germline): ENHRY, SYGVKD. The CDR3 DNA reads as TGTGCCATCAGTGAGTCTAACGGGGATACGCAGTATTTT. This codes for CAISESNGDTQYF.

This chain links TRBV6-4 with TRBJ2-3, with D possibly matching TRBD1 (6 bases). From germline, CDR1 is MRHNA and CDR2 SNTAGT. Deletions cut 3 bases from V and 2 bases from J, with 12 bases between. CDR3 size: 15 residues. The CDR3 DNA sequence: TGTGCCAGCAGTGAGAGACAGGAGGCCACAGATACGCAGTATTTT. It translates to CASSERQEATDTQYF.

This clone was seen only a few times. The chain combines TRBV28 with TRBJ1-1; 7 bases fit TRBD1. Germline CDR1 is MDHEN and CDR2 is SYDVKM. The junction had 6 bases not matched to a gene; V was cut back by 6 bases and J by 2 bases. This CDR3 is built from 14 residues. This chain's CDR3 is CASSPGQRNTEAFF. The CDR3 region has the DNA TGTGCCAGCAGCCCGGGACAGCGAAACACTGAAGCTTTCTTT. The complete variable domain, with remaining parts taken from reference TRBV28 and TRBJ1-1, reads DVKVTQSSRYLVKRTGEKVFLECVQDMDHENMFWYRQDPGLGLRLIYFSYDVKMKEKGDIPEGYSVSREKKERFSLILESASTNQTSMYLCASSPGQRNTEAFFGQGTRLTVV.

The rearrangement joins TRBV18 to TRBJ1-2; D is perhaps TRBD1 (5 bases). Trimming shortened V by 6 bases and J by 10 bases, and 15 bases separated the two germline ends. The CDR3 sequence is 12 residues long. From germline, CDR1 is KGHSH and CDR2 LQKENI. CDR3 amino acids: CASSDTSVDYTF. The DNA of the CDR3 is TGTGCCAGCTCGGACACCTCGGTTGACTACACCTTC.

The rearrangement links TRBV27 to TRBJ2-7; D is ambiguous. The germline gives CDR1 MNHEY, CDR2 SMNVEV (reference sequence). The CDR3 runs 12 residues. V lost 6 bases and J lost 6, with 12 bases in between. The CDR3 loop reads CASSSTGSEQYF. Here the CDR3 DNA reads TGTGCCAGCAGCTCAACCGGAAGCGAGCAGTACTTC.

This clone came up once. Different DNA sequences within this sample yield the same CDR3. This chain joins TRBV5-8 and TRBJ1-4; D gene uncertain. Trimming cost V 0 bases and J 8 bases, with 11 bases left between them. The CDR3 totals 14 residues. From germline, CDR1 is SGHTS and CDR2 YDEGEE. CDR3 amino acids: CASSLGQGSEKLFF. The CDR3 DNA reads as TGTGCCAGCAGCTTGGGACAAGGAAGCGAAAAACTGTTTTTT.

This chain connects TRBV19 to TRBJ1-1, with 8 positions matching TRBD1. The CDR3 has 15 amino acids. Trimming at V came to 3 bases and at J to 0 bases, leaving 3 bases not matched to a gene. Looked up from germline, CDR1 is LNHDA and CDR2 is SQIVND (reference sequence). The CDR3 sequence is CASSIRQGMNTEAFF. CDR3 nucleotides: TGTGCCAGTAGTATTCGACAGGGGATGAACACTGAAGCTTTCTTT.

The CDR3 loop reads CASSTYMSGGQTGMNTEAFF. DNA for the CDR3: TGTGCCAGTAGTACATACATGTCAGGGGGACAAACCGGCATGAACACTGAAGCTTTCTTT. The rearrangement links TRBV19 to TRBJ1-1; TRBD1 agrees at 7 bases. With V trimmed by 4 bases and J by 0 bases, 20 bases remained unmatched. Germline V gene lookup returns CDR1 LNHDA and CDR2 SQIVND (reference sequence). The CDR3 sequence is 20 residues long.

J is TRBJ1-1 and V is TRBV28, with D perhaps TRBD1 (5 bases). V was trimmed by 3 bases and J by 1 base, leaving 9 bases between them. This CDR3 is 14 amino acids long. Germline V gives CDR1 MDHEN, CDR2 SYDVKM. The CDR3 loop reads CASSFRTTNTEAFF. DNA for the CDR3: TGTGCCAGCAGTTTTCGGACAACGAACACTGAAGCTTTCTTT.

This chain uses TRBV6-6 with TRBJ2-2, with D unclear. The CDR3 has 11 residues. Per germline, CDR1 MNHNY and CDR2 SVGAGI (reference sequence). The V end lost 10 bases, the J end lost 1 base, and 4 bases lay between the germline ends. The chain's CDR3 is CATVNTGELFF. The CDR3 coding sequence is TGTGCCACCGTGAACACCGGGGAGCTGTTTTTT.